This T cell receptor beta chain was documented in a study of cytomegalovirus exposure and HLA in healthy donors. The PCR used 60 Vbeta and 13 Jbeta primers. TCRdb's copy holds only in-frame clones and misses some; the assay was immunoSEQ multiplex PCR. Of around 200,000 clones in the sample, 65% to 90% were seen once. The sequence was obtained from a woman aged 45-59 years in good health and CMV-seronegative. The sequencing sample was made of PBMCs.

The CDR3 bases are TGCGCCAGCAGTGAGTCGCCGGACAGCTCCACTGGGGAGACCCAGTACTTC. Its protein is CASSESPDSSTGETQYF. The chain joins TRBV10-2 to TRBJ2-5; possible D gene TRBD1, 6 bases. The germline CDR1 and CDR2 sequences are WSHSY and SAAADI. This CDR3 is built from 17 residues. V was trimmed by 0 bases and J by 5 bases, leaving 19 bases between them.